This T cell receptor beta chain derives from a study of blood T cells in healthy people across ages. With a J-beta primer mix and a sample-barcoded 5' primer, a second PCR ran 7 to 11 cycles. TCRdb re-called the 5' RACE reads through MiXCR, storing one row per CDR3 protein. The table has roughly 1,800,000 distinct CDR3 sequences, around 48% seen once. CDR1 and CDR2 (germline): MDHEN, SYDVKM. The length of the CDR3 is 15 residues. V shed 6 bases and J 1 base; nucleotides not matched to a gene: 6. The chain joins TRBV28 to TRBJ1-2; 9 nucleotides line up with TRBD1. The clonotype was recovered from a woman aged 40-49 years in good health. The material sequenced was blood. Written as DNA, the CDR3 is TGTGCCAGCAGAAGCGACAGGGGGAATAACTATGGCTACACCTTC. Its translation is CASRSDRGNNYGYTF.